Sequencing of this TCR beta chain was carried out in a study of blood T cell repertoires in COVID-19. The V gene's germline CDR1 is SNHLY and CDR2 FYNNEI. This CDR3 is 12 amino acids long. V was trimmed by 6 bases and J by 4 bases, leaving 10 bases between them. Clones were read by immunoSEQ multiplex PCR, and TCRdb kept only the in-frame ones, dropping some. The repertoire includes hundreds of thousands of clones, over 85% of them detected once, and 2% to 3% sits in the top ten. Comments on this clone: Other nucleotide sequences in the sample specify the same CDR3.

The chain uses TRBV2 and TRBJ2-7; TRBD1 might be the D (5 bases). The material sequenced was PBMCs or T cells enriched from blood (not recorded which). This TCR was recovered from a man aged 60-69 years who had recovered from COVID-19. The CDR3 loop is CASSQQDYEQYF. The CDR3 coding sequence is TGTGCCAGCAGCCAACAGGATTACGAGCAGTACTTC.